This entry is about one T cell receptor (beta chain). The antigen remains undetermined. This entry comes from a study of T cell repertoires and Cas9 in healthy adults. Across the whole study: Characterization of SpCas9-reactive CD4 and CD8 T cells covered multi-effector potency, cytotoxicity and lineage. Whole-study results and caveats: In vitro, SpCas9-reactive Tregs were reported to curb effector T cell proliferation and function.

The protocol was immunoSEQ multiplex PCR, while the TCRdb copy is restricted to in-frame clones and leaves out a portion. The table has tens of thousands of clones, under 95% seen once. The sequencing input was CD4+ effector T cells (CD127+, CD25-, CD137-, CD154-) from PBMCs; culture status not recorded. The clonotype originates from a human donor in good health.

The CDR3 DNA reads as TGTGCCAGCAGCTTAGAGACTTTTCAAGAGACCCAGTACTTC. As protein: CASSLETFQETQYF. The chain combines TRBV7-2 with TRBJ2-5; D is unresolved. Germline CDR1 reads SGHTA; CDR2 reads FQGNSA. V was trimmed by 1 base and J by 2 bases, leaving 8 bases between them. This CDR3 spans 14 amino acids.